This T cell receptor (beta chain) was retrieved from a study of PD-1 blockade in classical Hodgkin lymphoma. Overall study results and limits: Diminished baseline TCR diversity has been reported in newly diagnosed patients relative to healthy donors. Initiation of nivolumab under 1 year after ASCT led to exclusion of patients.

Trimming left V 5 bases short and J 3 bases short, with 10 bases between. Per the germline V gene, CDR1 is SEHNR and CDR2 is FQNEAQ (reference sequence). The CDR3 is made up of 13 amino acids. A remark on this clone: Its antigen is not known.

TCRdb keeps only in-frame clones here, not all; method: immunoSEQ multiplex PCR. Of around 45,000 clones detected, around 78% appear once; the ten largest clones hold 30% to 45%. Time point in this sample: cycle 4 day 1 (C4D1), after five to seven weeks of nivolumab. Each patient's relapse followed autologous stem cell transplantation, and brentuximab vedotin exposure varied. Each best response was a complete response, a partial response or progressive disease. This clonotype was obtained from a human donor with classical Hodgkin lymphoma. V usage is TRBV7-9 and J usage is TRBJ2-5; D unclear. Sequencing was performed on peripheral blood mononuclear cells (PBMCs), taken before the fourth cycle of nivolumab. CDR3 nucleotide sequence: TGTGCCAGCAGCCATGGGCCAGAAGAGACCCAGTACTTC. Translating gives CASSHGPEETQYF.